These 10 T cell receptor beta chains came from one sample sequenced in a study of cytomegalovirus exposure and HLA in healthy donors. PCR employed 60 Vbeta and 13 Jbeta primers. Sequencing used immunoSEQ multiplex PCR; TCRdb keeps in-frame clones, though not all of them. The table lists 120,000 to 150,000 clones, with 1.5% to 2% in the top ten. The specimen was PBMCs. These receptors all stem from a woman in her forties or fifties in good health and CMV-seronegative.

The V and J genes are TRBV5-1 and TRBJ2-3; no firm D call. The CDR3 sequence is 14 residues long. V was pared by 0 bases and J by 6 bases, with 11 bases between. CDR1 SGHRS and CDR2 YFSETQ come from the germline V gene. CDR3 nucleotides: TGCGCCAGCAGCTTGGGGAGCGCTATGGATACGCAGTATTTT. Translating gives CASSLGSAMDTQYF.

The CDR3 bases are TGTGCCAGTAGTATCCTAGCGGGAGGTGGAAATGAGCAGTTCTTC. Residues: CASSILAGGGNEQFF. The chain employs TRBV19 and TRBJ2-1; 11 bases are shared with TRBD2. The CDR3 is 15 residues long. Looked up from germline, CDR1 is LNHDA and CDR2 is SQIVND (reference sequence). V lost 3 bases and J lost 7; bases outside the gene matches: 5.

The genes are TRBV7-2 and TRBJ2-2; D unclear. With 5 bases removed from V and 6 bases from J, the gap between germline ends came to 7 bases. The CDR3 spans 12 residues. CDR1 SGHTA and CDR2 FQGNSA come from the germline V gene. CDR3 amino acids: CASSVLAGELFF. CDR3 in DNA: TGTGCCAGCAGCGTCCTCGCCGGGGAGCTGTTTTTT.

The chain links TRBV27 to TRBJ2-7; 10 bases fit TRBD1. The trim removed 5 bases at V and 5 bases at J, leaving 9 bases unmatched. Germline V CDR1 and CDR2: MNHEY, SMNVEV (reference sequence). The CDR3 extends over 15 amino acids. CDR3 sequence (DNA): TGTGCCAGCAGTAGTCGACGGGACAGGGGCAACGAGCAGTACTTC. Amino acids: CASSSRRDRGNEQYF.

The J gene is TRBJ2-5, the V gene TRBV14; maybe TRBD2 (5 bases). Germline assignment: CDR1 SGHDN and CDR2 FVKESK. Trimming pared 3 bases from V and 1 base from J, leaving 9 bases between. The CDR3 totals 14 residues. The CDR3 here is CASSQERGQETQYF. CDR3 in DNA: TGTGCCAGCAGCCAGGAACGGGGCCAAGAGACCCAGTACTTC.

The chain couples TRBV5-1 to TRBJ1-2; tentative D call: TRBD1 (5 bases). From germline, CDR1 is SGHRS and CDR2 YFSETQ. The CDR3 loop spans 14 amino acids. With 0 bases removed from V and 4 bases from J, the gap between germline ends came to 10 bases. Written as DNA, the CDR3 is TGCGCCAGCAGCTTGGTCGGTCAGGGCTATGGCTACACCTTC. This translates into CASSLVGQGYGYTF. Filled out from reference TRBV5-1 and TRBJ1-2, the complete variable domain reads KAGVTQTPRYLIKTRGQQVTLSCSPISGHRSVSWYQQTPGQGLQFLFEYFSETQRNKGNFPGRFSGRQFSNSRSEMNVSTLELGDSALYLCASSLVGQGYGYTFGSGTRLTVV.

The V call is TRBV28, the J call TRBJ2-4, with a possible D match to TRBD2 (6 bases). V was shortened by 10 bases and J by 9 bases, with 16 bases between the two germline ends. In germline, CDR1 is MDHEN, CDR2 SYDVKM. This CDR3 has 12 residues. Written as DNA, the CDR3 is TGTGCCATCGTGACTCCCGGGGGCATTCAGTACTTC. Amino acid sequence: CAIVTPGGIQYF. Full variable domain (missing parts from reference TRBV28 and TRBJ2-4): DVKVTQSSRYLVKRTGEKVFLECVQDMDHENMFWYRQDPGLGLRLIYFSYDVKMKEKGDIPEGYSVSREKKERFSLILESASTNQTSMYLCAIVTPGGIQYFGAGTRLSVL.

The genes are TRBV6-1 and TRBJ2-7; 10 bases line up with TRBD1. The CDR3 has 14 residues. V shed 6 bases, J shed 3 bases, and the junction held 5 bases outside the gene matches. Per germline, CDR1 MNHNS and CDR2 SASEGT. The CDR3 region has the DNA TGTGCCAGCAGGGGGACAGGGGACCTCTACGAGCAGTACTTC. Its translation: CASRGTGDLYEQYF.

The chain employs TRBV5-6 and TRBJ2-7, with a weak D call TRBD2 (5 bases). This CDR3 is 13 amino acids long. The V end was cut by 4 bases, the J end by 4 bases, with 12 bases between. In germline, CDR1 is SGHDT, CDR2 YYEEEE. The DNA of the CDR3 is TGTGCCAGCAGCGGCGACGGGGATTACGAGCAGTACTTC. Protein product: CASSGDGDYEQYF.

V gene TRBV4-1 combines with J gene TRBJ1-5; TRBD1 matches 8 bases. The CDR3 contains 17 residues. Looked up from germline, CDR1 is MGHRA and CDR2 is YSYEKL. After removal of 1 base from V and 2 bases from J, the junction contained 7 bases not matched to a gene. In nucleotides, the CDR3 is TGCGCCAGCAGCCAAGGGGCAGGGGGCAAGGGCAATCAGCCCCAGCATTTT. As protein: CASSQGAGGKGNQPQHF.